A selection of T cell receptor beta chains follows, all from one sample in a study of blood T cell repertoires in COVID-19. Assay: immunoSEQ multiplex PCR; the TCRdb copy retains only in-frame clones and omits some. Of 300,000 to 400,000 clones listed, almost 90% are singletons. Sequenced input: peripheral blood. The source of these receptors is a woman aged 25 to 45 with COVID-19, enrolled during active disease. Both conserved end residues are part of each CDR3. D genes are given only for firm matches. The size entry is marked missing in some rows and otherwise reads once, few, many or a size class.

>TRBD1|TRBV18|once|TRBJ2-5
TGTGCCAGCTCACCAGGACAGGGGGGGCAAGAGACCCAGTACTTC
CASSPGQGGQETQYF
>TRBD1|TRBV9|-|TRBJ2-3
TGTGCCAGCAGCGTCCGACAGGGGCGCACAGATACGCAGTATTTT
CASSVRQGRTDTQYF
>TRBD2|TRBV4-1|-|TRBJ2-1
TGCGCCAGCAGCCAATTAGCCGGGACTAGCAATGAGCAGTTCTTC
CASSQLAGTSNEQFF
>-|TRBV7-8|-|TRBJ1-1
TGTGCCAGCAGCTTAGAGGGGCAGGGACTCACTGAAGCTTTCTTT
CASSLEGQGLTEAFF
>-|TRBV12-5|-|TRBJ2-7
TGTGCTAGTGGTTTTGACTACTACGAGCAGTACTTC
CASGFDYYEQYF
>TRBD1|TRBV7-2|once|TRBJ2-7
TGTGCCAGCAGCTATGGGACAGGGGCCAGCCCTATATCTTACGAGCAGTACTTC
CASSYGTGASPISYEQYF
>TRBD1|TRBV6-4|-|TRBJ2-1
TGTGCCAGCAGAGGACAGGGCGGGATAGGCGAGCAGTTCTTC
CASRGQGGIGEQFF
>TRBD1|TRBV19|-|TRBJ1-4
TGTGCCAGTAGTTCCCGACAGGGACGGCATGAAAAACTGTTTTTT
CASSSRQGRHEKLFF
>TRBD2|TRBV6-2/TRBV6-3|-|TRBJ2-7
TGTGCCAGCAGTTACTCTTGGCTAGCGGGAGTTAGAAACGAGCAGTACTTC
CASSYSWLAGVRNEQYF
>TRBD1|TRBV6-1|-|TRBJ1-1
TGTGCCAGCAGTGAGTGGCGACAGGGTGAAGCTTTCTTT
CASSEWRQGEAFF
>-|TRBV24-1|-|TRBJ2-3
TGTGCCACCAGTGATGGGACTTTGGATACGCAGTATTTT
CATSDGTLDTQYF
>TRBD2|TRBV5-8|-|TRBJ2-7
TGTGCCAGCAGCTTGATGGGAGGGAGCTCCTACGAGCAGTACTTC
CASSLMGGSSYEQYF
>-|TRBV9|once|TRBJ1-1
TGTGCCAGCAGCCCGGGAGGGTGGGACACTGAAGCTTTCTTT
CASSPGGWDTEAFF
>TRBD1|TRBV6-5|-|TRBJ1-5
TGTGCCAGCTGGGACAGGGGCCGACCCCAGCATTTT
CASWDRGRPQHF
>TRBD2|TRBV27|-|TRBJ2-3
TGTGCCAGCAGTTTATCGTTCGGGGGGGGAGATACGCAGTATTTT
CASSLSFGGGDTQYF
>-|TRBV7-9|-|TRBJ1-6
TGTGCCAGCAGCTCTCGGACAGTAAATAATTCACCCCTCCACTTT
CASSSRTVNNSPLHF
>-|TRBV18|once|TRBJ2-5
TGTGCCAGCTCAAAAAACACAGGGAAGGGGGAGACCCAGTACTTC
CASSKNTGKGETQYF
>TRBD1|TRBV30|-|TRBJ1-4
TGTGCCTCCCGGGACAGGGTGGATGAAAAACTGTTTTTT
CASRDRVDEKLFF
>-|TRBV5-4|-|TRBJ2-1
TGTGCCAGCAGAGGCGGGCCCTCCTTGAGCTTCGGCAATGAGCAGTTCTTC
CASRGGPSLSFGNEQFF
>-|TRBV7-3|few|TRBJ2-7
TGTGCCAGCAGCTTGGGTCAGGGGATCTCCTACGAGCAGTACTTC
CASSLGQGISYEQYF